This T cell receptor beta chain was observed in a study of T cell responses to AZD1222 COVID-19 vaccine. Regarding the study as a whole: Close to half of all spike-specific TCRs reportedly target regions of the variants that are unmutated.

Produced via immunoSEQ multiplex PCR; TCRdb's table is partial and in-frame only. The sample lists approximately 89,000 clones, 88% occurring once. This CDR3 contains 14 residues. The J segment lost 1 base and the V segment lost 6 bases, leaving 5 bases of the junction unmatched. CDR1 and CDR2 (germline): MDHEN, SYDVKM. Only a few counts were recorded for this clone. Its antigen is currently unknown. Sequencing used peripheral blood, obtained on day 0 of AZD1222 vaccination. V gene TRBV28 combines with J gene TRBJ1-1; 7 bases line up with TRBD1. The sequence was obtained from an adult in good health. CDR3 coding DNA: TGTGCCAGCAGGACAGGGTTCGAGAACACTGAAGCTTTCTTT. Translated: CASRTGFENTEAFF.